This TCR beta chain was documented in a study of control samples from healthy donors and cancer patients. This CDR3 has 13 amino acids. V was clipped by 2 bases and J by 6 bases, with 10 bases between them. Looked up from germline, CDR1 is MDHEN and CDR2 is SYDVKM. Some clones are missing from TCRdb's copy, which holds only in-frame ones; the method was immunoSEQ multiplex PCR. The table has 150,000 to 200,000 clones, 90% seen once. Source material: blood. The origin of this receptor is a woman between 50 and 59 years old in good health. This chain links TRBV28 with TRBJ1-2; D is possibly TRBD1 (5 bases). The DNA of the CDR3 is TGTGCCAGCAGTTTAGCAGGGCTTGATGGCTACACCTTC. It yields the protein CASSLAGLDGYTF.